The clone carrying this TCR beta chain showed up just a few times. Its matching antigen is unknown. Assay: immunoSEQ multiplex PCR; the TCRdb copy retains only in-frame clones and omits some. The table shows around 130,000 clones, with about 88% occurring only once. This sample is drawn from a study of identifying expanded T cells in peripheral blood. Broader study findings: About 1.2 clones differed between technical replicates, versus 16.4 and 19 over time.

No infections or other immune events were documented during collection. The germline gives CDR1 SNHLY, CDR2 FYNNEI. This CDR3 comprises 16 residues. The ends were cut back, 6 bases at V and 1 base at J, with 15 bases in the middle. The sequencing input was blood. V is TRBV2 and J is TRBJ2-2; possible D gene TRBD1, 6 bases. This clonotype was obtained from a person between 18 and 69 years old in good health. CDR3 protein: CASSARGGRNTGELFF. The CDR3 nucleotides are TGTGCCAGCAGCGCGAGAGGGGGTAGGAACACCGGGGAGCTGTTTTTT.